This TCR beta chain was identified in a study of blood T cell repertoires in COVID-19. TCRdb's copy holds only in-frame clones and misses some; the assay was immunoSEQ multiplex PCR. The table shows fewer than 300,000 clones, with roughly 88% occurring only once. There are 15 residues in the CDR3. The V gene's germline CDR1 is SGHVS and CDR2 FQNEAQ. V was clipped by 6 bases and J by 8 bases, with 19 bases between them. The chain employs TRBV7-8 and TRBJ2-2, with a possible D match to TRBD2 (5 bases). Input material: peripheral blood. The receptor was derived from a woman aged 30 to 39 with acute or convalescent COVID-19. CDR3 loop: CASRSEGRVPGELFF. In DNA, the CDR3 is TGTGCCAGCAGGAGTGAAGGGCGGGTTCCTGGGGAGCTGTTTTTT.